Below are 16 T cell receptor beta chains sequenced from a single sample in a study of control samples from healthy donors and cancer patients. TCRdb's table, derived via immunoSEQ multiplex PCR, lists solely in-frame clones and lacks some. The sample includes some 64,000 clones, about 90% of them seen just once. The specimen was PBMCs. These receptors came from a woman aged 50 to 60 with head and neck cancer.

The chain has TRBV6-1 and TRBJ2-5; TRBD2 matches at 12 bases. Per germline, CDR1 MNHNS and CDR2 SASEGT. This CDR3 comprises 17 residues. The V gene end was trimmed by 0 bases and the J gene end by 4 bases; junction bases not matched to a gene: 6. CDR3 DNA: TGTGCCAGCAGTGAAGCCCTAGCGGGGGGGCCGTCAGAGACCCAGTACTTC. Encoded protein: CASSEALAGGPSETQYF.

The chain links TRBV20-1 to TRBJ2-1, with no clear D. The ends were cut back, 3 bases at V and 8 bases at J, with 5 bases in the middle. The CDR3 has 10 amino acids. The germline CDR1 and CDR2 sequences are DFQATT and SNEGSKA (reference sequence). This CDR3 is CSASTDEQFF. The DNA of the CDR3 is TGCAGTGCTAGCACCGATGAGCAGTTCTTC.

To note about this clone: This sample also contains other DNA sequences that code for the same CDR3. This chain joins TRBV6-5 and TRBJ1-1; 7 bases map to TRBD1. The J segment lost 5 bases and the V segment lost 0 bases, leaving 6 bases of the junction unmatched. The CDR3 is 15 amino acids. CDR1 is MNHEY and CDR2 is SVGAGI in the germline V gene. Written as DNA, the CDR3 is TGTGCCAGCAGTTACTCGCCAGGGGGGGATACTGAAGCTTTCTTT. Its protein is CASSYSPGGDTEAFF.

J is TRBJ2-5 and V is TRBV7-3; D not resolved. This CDR3 region has 13 residues. The ends were cut back, 0 bases at V and 2 bases at J, with 4 bases in the middle. The V gene's germline CDR1 is SGHTA and CDR2 FQGTGA. DNA of the CDR3: TGTGCCAGCAGCTTAACTATTCAAGAGACCCAGTACTTC. This translates into CASSLTIQETQYF.

This clone was counted only a few times. The chain uses TRBV2 and TRBJ1-4, with no clear D. This CDR3 spans 14 amino acids. The germline V gene has CDR1 SNHLY and CDR2 FYNNEI. Trimming removed 4 bases at V and 7 bases at J, with 13 bases between. DNA for the CDR3: TGTGCCAGCAGTGTTTCAGCCTTGGGTGAAAAACTGTTTTTT. It is translated as CASSVSALGEKLFF.

The J gene is TRBJ1-3, the V gene TRBV2; 8 nucleotides line up with TRBD1. CDR1 SNHLY and CDR2 FYNNEI come from the germline V gene. The V segment lost 6 bases and the J segment 4 bases; nucleotides outside the gene matches: 2. The CDR3 length is 13 residues. For the CDR3, the DNA is TGTGCCAGCAGCCGGGACAGGGGAAACACCATATATTTT. Translation: CASSRDRGNTIYF.

The chain carries TRBV14 and TRBJ2-2; 7 nucleotides line up with TRBD2. The CDR3 is 19 residues long. V trimming: 0 bases; J trimming: 1 base; junction bases outside the gene matches: 11. The germline V gene encodes CDR1 SGHDN and CDR2 FVKESK. The CDR3 loop reads CASSQDFSRGGRNTGELFF. Here the CDR3 DNA reads TGTGCCAGCAGCCAAGATTTTTCGCGCGGGGGACGGAACACCGGGGAGCTGTTTTTT.

The chain carries TRBV7-9 and TRBJ1-1; no clear D gene. Germline assignment: CDR1 SEHNR and CDR2 FQNEAQ (reference sequence). The CDR3 has 14 residues. The V gene lost 8 bases and the J gene lost 1 base, with 14 bases spanning the gap. CDR3 DNA sequence: TGTGCCAGCGCCCCTCTAAGGGAGAACACTGAAGCTTTCTTT. This sequence encodes CASAPLRENTEAFF.

The chain has TRBV11-2 and TRBJ1-1; 7 bases line up with TRBD1. Looked up from germline, CDR1 is SGHAT and CDR2 is FQNNGV. This CDR3 has 16 amino acids. V trimming: 4 bases; J trimming: 7 bases; junction bases outside the gene matches: 15. The CDR3 here is CASSSRAGTEAVEAFF. The CDR3 DNA sequence: TGTGCCAGCAGCTCTCGGGCGGGGACAGAAGCCGTTGAAGCTTTCTTT.

The CDR3 region is CASSSLRGETQYF. CDR3 nucleotides: TGTGCCAGCTCATCCCTTAGAGGAGAGACCCAGTACTTC. V usage is TRBV18 and J usage is TRBJ2-5; D gene ambiguous. The CDR3 loop spans 13 amino acids. Trimming removed 5 bases at V and 4 bases at J, with 11 bases between. Per germline, CDR1 KGHSH and CDR2 LQKENI.

The chain combines TRBV7-2 with TRBJ1-5; D may be TRBD1 (5 bases). Trimming stripped 8 bases from V and 0 bases from J, with 14 bases between. The CDR3 consists of 15 residues. The V gene's germline CDR1 is SGHTA and CDR2 FQGNSA. The CDR3 sequence: CASSRDGNSNQPQHF. Written as DNA, the CDR3 is TGTGCCAGCTCCAGGGACGGAAATAGCAATCAGCCCCAGCATTTT.

The rearrangement links TRBV2 to TRBJ2-2; D unclear. Germline V gene sequence: CDR1 SNHLY, CDR2 FYNNEI. The CDR3 contains 11 residues. The V end was cut by 3 bases, the J end by 5 bases, with 1 base between. The chain's CDR3 is CASSETGELFF. The DNA of the CDR3 is TGTGCCAGCAGTGAGACCGGGGAGCTGTTTTTT.

This chain joins TRBV24-1 and TRBJ1-5; a weak D match, TRBD1 (6 bases). Germline CDR1 reads KGHDR; CDR2 reads SFDVKD. CDR3 length: 13 amino acids. V lost 4 bases, J lost 6 bases, and 9 bases lay in between. CDR3: CATSEQGGQPQHF. The CDR3 DNA follows: TGTGCCACCAGTGAACAGGGCGGTCAGCCCCAGCATTTT.

This clone has just a few counts. The chain recombines TRBV15 with TRBJ1-1; D might be TRBD1 (6 bases). Germline CDR1 reads LNHNV; CDR2 reads YYDKDF (reference sequence). This CDR3 is built from 15 residues. Trimming removed 3 bases from V and 0 bases from J, with 11 bases in between. CDR3 region: CATSRKGGLNTEAFF. The CDR3 bases are TGTGCCACCAGCAGGAAAGGGGGTTTGAACACTGAAGCTTTCTTT.

This clone was recorded only once. The CDR3 here is CSVELTRRDGYTF. The CDR3 DNA reads TGCAGCGTTGAATTGACCCGACGCGACGGCTACACCTTC. The V and J genes are TRBV29-1 and TRBJ1-2; D gene ambiguous. V lost 2 bases, J lost 8 bases, and 15 bases lay in between. Germline loops: CDR1 SQVTM, CDR2 ANQGSEA. This CDR3 has 13 amino acids.

This rearrangement joins TRBV7-2 to TRBJ2-5; D might be TRBD2 (5 bases). V lost 5 bases and J lost 5, with 21 bases in between. Per the germline V gene, CDR1 is SGHTA and CDR2 is FQGNSA. CDR3 length equals 16 residues. The CDR3 here is CASSPQLKSGEETQYF. For the CDR3, the DNA is TGTGCCAGCAGCCCCCAGTTGAAGTCCGGGGAGGAGACCCAGTACTTC.